This TCR beta chain was identified during a study of control samples from healthy donors and cancer patients. Some clones are missing from TCRdb's copy, which holds only in-frame ones; the method was immunoSEQ multiplex PCR. The repertoire holds some 100,000 clones, with roughly 88% as singletons. The CDR3 is made up of 14 amino acids. The V and J ends lost 7 bases and 3 bases respectively, with 13 bases between them. The germline V gene encodes CDR1 MNHEY and CDR2 SVGAGI. The source material was blood. The gene calls are TRBV6-5 and TRBJ2-1; D could derive from TRBD1 or TRBD2 (6 bases each). The clonotype comes from a man aged 25-45 years in good health. Here the CDR3 DNA reads TGTGCCAGCAAGACCGGGGGCGACTACAATGAGCAGTTCTTC. Translating gives CASKTGGDYNEQFF.